The 28 T cell receptor beta chains below come from one sample, sequenced in a study of T cells in Graves' hyperthyroidism and ophthalmopathy. Authors of the study amplified TCR beta CDR3 regions from RNA transcripts. Researchers ran a first-round RT-PCR on the TCR CDR3 using the HTBI primer set. TCRdb ran MiXCR on the multiplex PCR reads and lists one entry per CDR3 protein. This sample has some 250,000 distinct CDR3 sequences; more than 14% occur once, and the top ten carry roughly 13%. Input material: blood. The receptors were sampled from a woman between 40 and 55 years old with Graves' hyperthyroidism that later progressed to Graves' ophthalmopathy.

This chain links TRBV27 with TRBJ2-1, with TRBD2 matching 10 bases. The CDR3 consists of 18 residues. V was pared by 7 bases and J by 1 base, with 13 bases of the junction left unmatched. Germline V lookup: CDR1 MNHEY, CDR2 SMNVEV (reference sequence). The CDR3 DNA is TGTGCCAGCACCCTTACCAGCCGGGGACTAGCGTCCTACAATGAGCAGTTCTTC. Its protein is CASTLTSRGLASYNEQFF.

This clonotype has ten or more counts. The chain recombines TRBV28 with TRBJ2-3; D remains ambiguous. This CDR3 region has 17 residues. V was trimmed by 8 bases and J by 1 base, leaving 22 bases between them. The germline V gene encodes CDR1 MDHEN and CDR2 SYDVKM. The CDR3 spells CASGAFPPVRGTDTQYF. The CDR3, as DNA: TGTGCCAGCGGTGCGTTCCCACCTGTCCGGGGCACAGATACGCAGTATTTT.

In this sample, this clonotype turned up many times. This chain uses TRBV4-1 with TRBJ2-3; TRBD2 aligns across 9 bases. Per the germline V gene, CDR1 is MGHRA and CDR2 is YSYEKL. The CDR3 is 17 amino acids. The J segment lost 2 bases and the V segment lost 2 bases, leaving 8 bases of the junction unmatched. CDR3: CASSQSGTSSFTDTQYF. The CDR3 region has the DNA TGCGCCAGCAGCCAATCCGGGACTAGCAGCTTCACAGATACGCAGTATTTT.

This clonotype showed up many times. The rearrangement joins TRBV10-3 to TRBJ1-5; the match to TRBD1 covers 8 bases. CDR1 is ENHRY and CDR2 is SYGVKD in the germline V gene. Trimming took 0 bases from V and 0 from J; bases not matched to a gene: 4. CDR3 length equals 17 residues. CDR3 DNA: TGTGCCATCAGTGAGTCGGACAGGGAAGATAGCAATCAGCCCCAGCATTTT. As protein: CAISESDREDSNQPQHF.

This clonotype was found many times. The J gene is TRBJ1-5, the V gene TRBV4-2; D is perhaps TRBD1 (5 bases). The germline V and J ends were trimmed by 6 bases and 2 bases, with 11 bases remaining between them. CDR3 length: 14 amino acids. The germline CDR1 and CDR2 sequences are LGHNA and YNFKEQ. CDR3 sequence reads: CASSSGFGNQPQHF. DNA for the CDR3: TGTGCCAGCAGTTCAGGGTTTGGCAATCAGCCCCAGCATTTT.

A word on this clonotype: A junction boundary mismatches the germline segment, possibly from a read error. This chain links TRBV30 with TRBJ2-7; perhaps TRBD2 as D (6 bases). The CDR3 runs 12 residues. Per the germline V gene, CDR1 is GTSNPN and CDR2 is SVGIG (reference sequence). The CDR3 here is CDWRDPLKGQYF. CDR3 nucleotide sequence: TGTGACTGGAGGGATCCTCTAAAGGGGCAGTACTTC.

This clonotype was seen many times. The chain uses TRBV20-1 and TRBJ1-1; TRBD1 is a possible D gene (5 bases). Germline loops: CDR1 DFQATT, CDR2 SNEGSKA (reference sequence). The CDR3 is 16 amino acids. Trimming took 0 bases from V and 4 from J, leaving 18 bases between them. The CDR3 region is CSARDQGSPLGTEAFF. CDR3 nucleotides: TGCAGTGCTAGAGATCAGGGATCACCTCTGGGCACTGAAGCTTTCTTT.

This clonotype was seen repeatedly, ten times or more. V is TRBV18 and J is TRBJ2-7, with 11 positions matching TRBD2. The junction had 10 bases not matched to a gene; V was cut back by 6 bases and J by 3 bases. Germline V gives CDR1 KGHSH, CDR2 LQKENI. This CDR3 spans 16 amino acids. The CDR3 protein is CASSSGTSGAFYEQYF. CDR3 DNA sequence: TGTGCCAGCTCTTCCGGGACTAGCGGAGCCTTCTACGAGCAGTACTTC.

This clonotype has at least ten counts. The rearrangement links TRBV6-5 to TRBJ2-7, with D hard to call. This CDR3 contains 14 residues. V was cut by 2 bases and J by 7 bases, with 15 bases left in between. CDR1 MNHEY and CDR2 SVGAGI come from the germline V gene. As DNA, the CDR3 is TGTGCCAGCAGTTACGGGTTAGGTCCGAGGGAGCAGTACTTC. Encoded protein: CASSYGLGPREQYF.

This clonotype was detected a few times. The chain couples TRBV18 to TRBJ1-3, with 8 bases aligning to TRBD1. CDR1 KGHSH and CDR2 LQKENI come from the germline V gene. J was trimmed by 2 bases and V by 3 bases; bases with no gene match: 9. This CDR3 region has 17 residues. The DNA of the CDR3 is TGTGCCAGCTCACCGAACGCCAAGACAGGGGCTGGAAACACCATATATTTT. Its protein is CASSPNAKTGAGNTIYF.

Worth noting for this clonotype: A much larger clone lies one base from this, so it may be a read error. The rearrangement links TRBV6-5 to TRBJ1-5, with 12 positions matching TRBD1. Germline values: CDR1 MNHEY, CDR2 SVGAGI. The CDR3 has 17 amino acids. As DNA, the CDR3 is TGTACCAGCAGTTACGGAGGGACAGGGGGCGTCTTACAGCCCCAGCATTTT. The encoded protein is CTSSYGGTGGVLQPQHF.

This chain uses TRBV19 with TRBJ2-2; unclear D gene. The germline V gene has CDR1 LNHDA and CDR2 SQIVND (reference sequence). The CDR3 covers 14 residues. The germline V and J ends were trimmed by 4 bases and 6 bases, with 12 bases remaining between them. CDR3 in amino acids: CASSTQINAGELFF. CDR3 DNA sequence: TGTGCCAGTAGTACTCAGATTAACGCCGGGGAGCTGTTTTTT.

The table lists this clonotype with a few counts. The chain employs TRBV19 and TRBJ2-1; 10 bases align to TRBD2. The germline gives CDR1 LNHDA, CDR2 SQIVND (reference sequence). The CDR3 covers 15 residues. V lost 4 bases, J lost 6 bases, and 6 bases stayed unmatched. CDR3 protein: CASSTRTSGINEQFF. As DNA, the CDR3 is TGTGCCAGTAGTACCCGGACTAGCGGAATCAATGAGCAGTTCTTC.

Many counts were recorded for this clonotype. The genes are TRBV11-2 and TRBJ2-6; D is possibly TRBD1 (6 bases). Trimming removed 5 bases from V and 0 bases from J, with 17 bases in between. The germline CDR1 and CDR2 sequences are SGHAT and FQNNGV. This CDR3 region has 18 residues. The CDR3 here is CASSPTGHLLSGANVLTF. CDR3 nucleotides: TGTGCCAGCAGCCCCACGGGACACCTACTCTCTGGGGCCAACGTCCTGACTTTC.

This clonotype was recorded at least ten times. The chain carries TRBV19 and TRBJ2-1; D is perhaps TRBD2 (5 bases). The CDR3 spans 18 residues. Germline CDR1 LNHDA, CDR2 SQIVND (reference sequence). The V gene lost 6 bases and the J gene lost 1 base, with 22 bases spanning the gap. The CDR3 is CASSRFPWSGLSYNEQFF. The CDR3 nucleotides are TGTGCCAGTAGCCGATTTCCTTGGAGCGGTCTTTCCTACAATGAGCAGTTCTTC.

This clonotype was recorded a few times. The V and J genes are TRBV5-1 and TRBJ1-1, with 11 bases that match TRBD1. J lost 5 bases, V lost 2 bases, and 2 bases had no gene match. The CDR3 loop spans 14 amino acids. Germline-derived CDR1 and CDR2 are SGHRS and YFSETQ. CDR3 nucleotide sequence: TGCGCCAGCAGCTTCGGACAGGGGGCTACTGAAGCTTTCTTT. Its protein is CASSFGQGATEAFF.

V and J are TRBV28 and TRBJ2-5; 11 nucleotides line up with TRBD2. Per germline, CDR1 MDHEN and CDR2 SYDVKM. Trimming took 8 bases from V and 5 from J; bases not matched to a gene: 10. The CDR3 totals 15 residues. CDR3 DNA: TGTGCCAGCGGTGGACTAGCGGGTTTCGAGGAGACCCAGTACTTC. Amino acids: CASGGLAGFEETQYF.

This clonotype was seen a handful of times. Just one base apart from a much larger clone, this may be a read error. The chain is built from TRBV12-3 or TRBV12-4 and TRBJ2-1; TRBD2 aligns across 8 bases. The CDR3 has 16 amino acids. In DNA form, the CDR3 reads TGTGCCAGCAGTTTATGGCCGGGAGGGACGTACAATGGGCAGTTCTTC. As protein: CASSLWPGGTYNGQFF.

This clonotype was detected many times. J is TRBJ2-5 and V is TRBV28, with 7 bases that match TRBD2. The germline V gene has CDR1 MDHEN and CDR2 SYDVKM. The V segment lost 6 bases and the J segment 5 bases; nucleotides outside the gene matches: 18. The CDR3 sequence is 17 residues long. In DNA form, the CDR3 reads TGTGCCAGCAGCTCCCTTGGGGGGACTATTTCCTGGGAGACCCAGTACTTC. Translation gives CASSSLGGTISWETQYF.

This clonotype was recorded many times. The V and J genes are TRBV7-9 and TRBJ1-1; TRBD1 agrees at 7 bases. The CDR3 runs to 15 residues. Trimming cost V 5 bases and J 5 bases; bases outside gene matches: 11. CDR1 and CDR2 from the germline V gene are SEHNR and FQNEAQ (reference sequence). Here the CDR3 DNA reads TGTGCCAGCAGCATAAGGACAGGATCTTGGACTGAAGCTTTCTTT. Translation gives CASSIRTGSWTEAFF.

This clonotype was counted many times. The genes are TRBV10-3 and TRBJ1-3; a weak D match, TRBD1 (6 bases). V lost 3 bases and J lost 0, with 12 bases in between. CDR1 is ENHRY and CDR2 is SYGVKD in the germline V gene. The CDR3 has 16 residues. CDR3 sequence (DNA): TGTGCCATCAGTGATCCGACAGGTTCCTCTGGAAACACCATATATTTT. Translating it yields CAISDPTGSSGNTIYF.

The sample holds many counts of this clonotype. The chain is built from TRBV30 and TRBJ2-7; D possibly corresponds to TRBD2 (5 bases). The CDR3 is 15 amino acids. V was pared by 1 base and J by 5 bases, with 18 bases between. CDR1 and CDR2 from the germline V gene are GTSNPN and SVGIG (reference sequence). The CDR3 region has the DNA TGTGCCTGGAGTGCCCTCGGGGTTCTTATGGACGAGCAGTACTTC. It encodes CAWSALGVLMDEQYF.

This clonotype was recorded many times. CDR3 in DNA: TGTGCCAGCAGCTTGGGACAGGTATTTGCTTTGGATGAGCAGTTCTTC. Translation gives CASSLGQVFALDEQFF. The chain links TRBV12-3 or TRBV12-4 to TRBJ2-1, with TRBD1 matching over 8 bases. The CDR3 is 16 amino acids. V gave up 6 bases and J gave up 8 bases; unmatched junction bases: 15.

The chain joins TRBV2 to TRBJ2-1; TRBD1 aligns across 9 bases. The V gene's germline CDR1 is SNHLY and CDR2 FYNNEI. The CDR3 totals 14 residues. Germline trimming cut 8 bases from V and 5 bases from J; bases unmatched to any gene: 7. DNA of the CDR3: TGTGCCAGCCGGGGGGACAGGGTTAACAATGAGCAGTTCTTC. Amino acid sequence: CASRGDRVNNEQFF.

For this clonotype: Given a much more abundant clone one base away, this may be a read error. The chain has TRBV2 and TRBJ2-1, with D possibly TRBD2 on 5 matching bases. CDR1 SNHLY and CDR2 FYNNEI come from the germline V gene. CDR3 size: 13 residues. The CDR3 DNA follows: TGTGCCTGCAGACCTGGACTCCCCAATGAGCAGTTCTTC. This gives the protein CACRPGLPNEQFF.

This clonotype came up once. V usage is TRBV18 and J usage is TRBJ2-7; D may be TRBD2 (6 bases). Germline V CDR1 and CDR2: KGHSH, LQKENI. CDR3 length equals 18 residues. Trimming removed 2 bases at V and 6 bases at J, with 26 bases between. CDR3 DNA: TGTGCCAGCTCACCAAGGATCGCTCGGTGGCGGGAAGCGGGCGAGCAGTACTTC. Protein sequence: CASSPRIARWREAGEQYF.

This clonotype was recorded many times. The rearrangement joins TRBV27 to TRBJ1-1; D not resolved. The V end was cut by 1 base, the J end by 3 bases, with 6 bases between. Germline V gives CDR1 MNHEY, CDR2 SMNVEV (reference sequence). The CDR3 contains 13 residues. The CDR3 DNA reads as TGTGCCAGCAGTTTATTACCTCACACTGAAGCTTTCTTT. Residues: CASSLLPHTEAFF.

Ten or more counts support this clonotype. The rearrangement uses TRBV27 and TRBJ2-7; 9 bases align to TRBD2. The CDR3 runs to 14 residues. Germline-derived CDR1 and CDR2 are MNHEY and SMNVEV (reference sequence). Trimming took 3 bases from V and 7 from J; bases not matched to a gene: 7. CDR3 protein: CASSLGLAAGEQYF. DNA for the CDR3: TGTGCCAGCAGTTTGGGACTAGCTGCGGGGGAGCAGTACTTC.